Presented here are 3 T cell receptor beta chains from one specimen sequenced in a study of CD8 T cells in ankylosing spondylitis. TCRdb ran MiXCR on the 5' RACE reads and lists one entry per CDR3 protein. The sample has nearly 350,000 distinct CDR3 sequences; approximately 15% are singletons. The sample was blood, either unsorted or a sorted T cell fraction (not recorded which). These receptors were collected from a male donor with ankylosing spondylitis or in good health (not recorded which).

The sample holds many counts of this clonotype. The chain employs TRBV6-1 and TRBJ2-3; 7 nucleotides line up with TRBD2. V shed 5 bases, J shed 2 bases, and the junction held 10 bases outside the gene matches. The germline gives CDR1 MNHNS, CDR2 SASEGT. This CDR3 region has 16 residues. Here the CDR3 DNA reads TGTGCCAGCAGTCTTCCCGTGGCGGGGGACACAGATACGCAGTATTTT. This translates into CASSLPVAGDTDTQYF.

The V gene is TRBV11-1, the J gene TRBJ2-3; no clear D gene. V lost 2 bases to trimming and J lost 0 bases, with 18 bases between them. Germline V gives CDR1 SGHAT, CDR2 FQDESV (reference sequence). The length of the CDR3 is 18 residues. CDR3 loop: CASSLRPPISSSTDTQYF. DNA for the CDR3: TGTGCCAGCAGCTTAAGGCCTCCGATTTCCTCTAGCACAGATACGCAGTATTTT.

The rearrangement links TRBV10-3 to TRBJ1-2; 9 bases agree with TRBD1. Germline loops: CDR1 ENHRY, CDR2 SYGVKD. V dropped 5 bases and J dropped 8; count of bases not matched to a gene: 3. The CDR3 covers 12 residues. The CDR3 nucleotides read TGTGCCATCAGTCGGACAGGGGAAGGCTACACCTTC. This codes for CAISRTGEGYTF.